This is a list of T cell receptor beta chains from one sample in a study of graft-versus-host responses after intestinal transplantation. Sequencing was performed with immunoSEQ multiplex PCR; in TCRdb, only in-frame clones are kept and a portion is missing. The top ten hold just under 4% of the sample, which has 13,000 to 15,000 clones, about 27% seen once. The sequencing here drew on alloreactive CD4+ T cells from a mixed lymphocyte reaction culture, taken before intestinal transplant. The receptor set was obtained from a human patient who received an intestinal transplant. Both conserved end residues are part of each CDR3. The D gene is left open where the match is weak. The size field is filled for only some rows; it gives once, few, many or a size class.

TRBJ1-1,few,TRBV5-5,.,TGTGCCAGCAGCTTCAGGACGGCGAACACTGAAGCTTTCTTT,CASSFRTANTEAFF
TRBJ2-5,.,TRBV7-3,.,TGTGCCAGCAGCTTATTGGGATTCGAGACCCAGTACTTC,CASSLLGFETQYF
TRBJ1-4,.,TRBV28,.,TGTGCCAGCAGTGCCTTCTTAGGGCAGGGGAATGAAAAACTGTTTTTT,CASSAFLGQGNEKLFF
TRBJ1-5,.,TRBV19,.,TGTGCCAGTAGTCGGGACGGCTATAGCAATCAGCCCCAGCATTTT,CASSRDGYSNQPQHF
TRBJ2-1,.,TRBV11-3,TRBD2,TGTGCCAGCAGCTTAGGACTAGCGGGAGCTCGCAATGAGCAGTTCTTC,CASSLGLAGARNEQFF
TRBJ2-3,.,TRBV29-1,.,TGCAGCGTTGGGGGGACAGATACGCAGTATTTT,CSVGGTDTQYF
TRBJ2-2,medium-sized,TRBV7-3,TRBD1,TGTGCCAGCAGCTTACAGGGGGCGAACACCGGGGAGCTGTTTTTT,CASSLQGANTGELFF
TRBJ2-7,few,TRBV9,.,TGTGCCAGCAGCGTGAGGGGTGAGTGGGATCCCTACGAGCAGTACTTC,CASSVRGEWDPYEQYF
TRBJ2-3,once,TRBV11-3,.,TGTGCCAGCAGCCTAGGGGACTCAAACACAGATACGCAGTATTTT,CASSLGDSNTDTQYF
TRBJ2-1,.,TRBV25-1,.,TGTGCCAGCAGGGAGCGAAATGAGCAGTTCTTC,CASRERNEQFF
TRBJ2-2,.,TRBV10-3,TRBD1,TGTGCCATCAGGGACGACAGGGTTAACACCGGGGAGCTGTTTTTT,CAIRDDRVNTGELFF
TRBJ1-2,.,TRBV30,.,TGTGCCTGGAGTATTTCCAGGAAGGGTGGCTACACCTTC,CAWSISRKGGYTF
TRBJ2-1,.,TRBV30,.,TGTGCCTGGAGTTATACAGGGAATGAGCAGTTCTTC,CAWSYTGNEQFF
TRBJ2-3,.,TRBV7-9,TRBD1,TGTGCCAGCAGCTCCGGACAGGCTAGCACAGATACGCAGTATTTT,CASSSGQASTDTQYF
TRBJ1-2,.,TRBV7-3,.,TGTGCCAGCAGCCCCGATAGCAACTATGGCTACACCTTC,CASSPDSNYGYTF
TRBJ2-1,few,TRBV20-1,TRBD2,TGCAGTGCTAGAGGGCGGGAGGGCCAGTTCTTC,CSARGREGQFF
TRBJ2-1,.,TRBV18,.,TGTGCCAGCTCCCAGGACAATGAGCAGTTCTTC,CASSQDNEQFF
TRBJ2-1,few,TRBV6-5,TRBD2,TGTGCCAGCAGTTACTCGGGGGAGGGGAACAATGAGCAGTTCTTC,CASSYSGEGNNEQFF
TRBJ1-2,.,TRBV7-8,.,TGTGCCAGCAGCTTAGGGGGAGGGAATGGCTACACCTTC,CASSLGGGNGYTF
TRBJ1-5,few,TRBV6-5,.,TGTGCCAGCAGACCGCGGGGGGGGTCTGGACAGCCCCAGCATTTT,CASRPRGGSGQPQHF
TRBJ2-5,few,TRBV7-2,TRBD2,TGTGCCAGCAGCCACGGGGGACTAGAAGAGACCCAGTACTTC,CASSHGGLEETQYF
TRBJ2-1,.,TRBV19,TRBD1,TGTGCCAGTAGTATGGACGTGGCAGGGGGAAGATACAATGAGCAGTTCTTC,CASSMDVAGGRYNEQFF
TRBJ2-4,.,TRBV6-5,.,TGTGCCAGCACCTCTGGGACACCTAAAAACATTCAGTACTTC,CASTSGTPKNIQYF
TRBJ2-7,.,TRBV19,.,TGTGCCAGTAGGGGGTACGAGCAGTACTTC,CASRGYEQYF